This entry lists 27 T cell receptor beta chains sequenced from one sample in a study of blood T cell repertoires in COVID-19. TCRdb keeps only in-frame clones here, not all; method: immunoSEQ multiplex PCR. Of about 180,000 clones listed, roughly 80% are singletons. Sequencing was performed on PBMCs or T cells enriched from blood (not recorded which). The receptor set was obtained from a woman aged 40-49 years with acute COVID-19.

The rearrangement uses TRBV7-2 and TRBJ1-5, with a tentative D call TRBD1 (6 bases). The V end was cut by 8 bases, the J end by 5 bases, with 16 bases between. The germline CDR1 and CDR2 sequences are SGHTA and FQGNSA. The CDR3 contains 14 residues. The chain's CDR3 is CASGFQGRDQPQHF. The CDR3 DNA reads TGTGCCAGCGGGTTTCAGGGGAGGGATCAGCCCCAGCATTTT.

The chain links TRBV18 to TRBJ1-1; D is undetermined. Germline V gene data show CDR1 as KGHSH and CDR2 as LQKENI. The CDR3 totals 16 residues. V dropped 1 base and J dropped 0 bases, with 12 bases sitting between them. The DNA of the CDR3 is TGTGCCAGCTCACCACAGGGAGGCAGAATGAACACTGAAGCTTTCTTT. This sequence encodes CASSPQGGRMNTEAFF.

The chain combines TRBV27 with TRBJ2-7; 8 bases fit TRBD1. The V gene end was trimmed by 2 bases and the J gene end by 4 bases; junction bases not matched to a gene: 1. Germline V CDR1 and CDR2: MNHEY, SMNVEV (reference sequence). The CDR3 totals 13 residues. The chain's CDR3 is CASSLTGGYEQYF. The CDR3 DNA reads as TGTGCCAGCAGTTTAACAGGGGGGTACGAGCAGTACTTC.

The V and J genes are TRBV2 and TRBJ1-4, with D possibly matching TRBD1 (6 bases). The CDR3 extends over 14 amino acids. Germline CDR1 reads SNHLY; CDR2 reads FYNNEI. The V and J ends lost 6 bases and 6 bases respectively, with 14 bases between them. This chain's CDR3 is CASRLQGVDEKLFF. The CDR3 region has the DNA TGTGCCAGCAGATTACAGGGAGTCGATGAAAAACTGTTTTTT. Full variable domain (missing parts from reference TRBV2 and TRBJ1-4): EPEVTQTPSHQVTQMGQEVILRCVPISNHLYFYWYRQILGQKVEFLVSFYNNEISEKSEIFDDQFSVERPDGSNFTLKIRSTKLEDSAMYFCASRLQGVDEKLFFGSGTQLSVL.

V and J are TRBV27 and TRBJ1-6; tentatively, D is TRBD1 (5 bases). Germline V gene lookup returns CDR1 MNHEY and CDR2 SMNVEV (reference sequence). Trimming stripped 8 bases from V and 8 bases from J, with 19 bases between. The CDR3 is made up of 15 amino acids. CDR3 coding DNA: TGTGCCAGCGGGGAGCGGGGCAGCGCTTATTCACCCCTCCACTTT. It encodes CASGERGSAYSPLHF.

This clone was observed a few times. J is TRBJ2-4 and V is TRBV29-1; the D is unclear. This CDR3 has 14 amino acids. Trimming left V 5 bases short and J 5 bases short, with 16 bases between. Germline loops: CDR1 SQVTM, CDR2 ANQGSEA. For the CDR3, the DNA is TGCAGCGTTCTGGCTGAGGATCTGCAAAACATTCAGTACTTC. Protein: CSVLAEDLQNIQYF.

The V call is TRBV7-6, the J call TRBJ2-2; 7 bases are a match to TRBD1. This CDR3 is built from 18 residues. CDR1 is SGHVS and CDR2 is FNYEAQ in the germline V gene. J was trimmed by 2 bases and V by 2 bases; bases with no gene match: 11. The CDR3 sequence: CASSLPSQGDPNTGELFF. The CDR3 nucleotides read TGTGCCAGCAGCTTACCAAGCCAGGGGGACCCTAACACCGGGGAGCTGTTTTTT.

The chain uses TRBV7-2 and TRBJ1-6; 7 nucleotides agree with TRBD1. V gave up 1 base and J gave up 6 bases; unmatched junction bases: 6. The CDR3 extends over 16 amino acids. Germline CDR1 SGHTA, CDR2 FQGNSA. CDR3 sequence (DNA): TGTGCCAGCAGCTTAGAAGGGACAGTCCCTAATTCACCCCTCCACTTT. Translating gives CASSLEGTVPNSPLHF.

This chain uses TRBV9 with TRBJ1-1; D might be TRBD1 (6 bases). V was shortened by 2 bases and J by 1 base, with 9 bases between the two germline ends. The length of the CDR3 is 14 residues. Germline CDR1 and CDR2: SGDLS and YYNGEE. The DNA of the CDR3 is TGTGCCAGCAGCGTCGGCAGGGGGAACACTGAAGCTTTCTTT. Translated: CASSVGRGNTEAFF.

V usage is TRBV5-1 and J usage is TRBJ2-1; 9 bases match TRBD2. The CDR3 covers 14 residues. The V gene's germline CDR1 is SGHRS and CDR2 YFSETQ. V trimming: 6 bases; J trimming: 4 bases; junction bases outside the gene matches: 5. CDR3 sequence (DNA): TGCGCCAGCAAGAAGACTAGCGGATACAATGAGCAGTTCTTC. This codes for CASKKTSGYNEQFF.

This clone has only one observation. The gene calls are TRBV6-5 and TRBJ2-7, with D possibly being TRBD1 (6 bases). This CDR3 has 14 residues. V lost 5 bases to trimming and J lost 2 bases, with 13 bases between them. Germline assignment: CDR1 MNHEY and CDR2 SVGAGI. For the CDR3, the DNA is TGTGCCAGCAGTCGGGACACATCCCCCTACGAGCAGTACTTC. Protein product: CASSRDTSPYEQYF.

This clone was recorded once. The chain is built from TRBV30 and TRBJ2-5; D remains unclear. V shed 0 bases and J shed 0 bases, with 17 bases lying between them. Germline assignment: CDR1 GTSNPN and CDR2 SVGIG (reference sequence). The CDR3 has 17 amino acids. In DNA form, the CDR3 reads TGTGCCTGGAGTGTCGGCTACTTGGAGCCGTACCAAGAGACCCAGTACTTC. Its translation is CAWSVGYLEPYQETQYF.

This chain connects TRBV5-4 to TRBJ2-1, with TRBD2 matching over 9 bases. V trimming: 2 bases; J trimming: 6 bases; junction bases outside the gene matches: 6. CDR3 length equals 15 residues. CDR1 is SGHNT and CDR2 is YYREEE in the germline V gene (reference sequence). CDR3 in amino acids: CASSFGGRVGNEQFF. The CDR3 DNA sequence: TGTGCCAGCAGCTTCGGCGGGAGGGTAGGCAATGAGCAGTTCTTC.

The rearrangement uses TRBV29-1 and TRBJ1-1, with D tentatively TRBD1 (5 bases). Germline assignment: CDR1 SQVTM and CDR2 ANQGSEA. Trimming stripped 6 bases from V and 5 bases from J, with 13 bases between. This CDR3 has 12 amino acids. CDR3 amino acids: CSVGQGGTEAFF. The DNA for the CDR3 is TGCAGCGTAGGCCAGGGTGGGACTGAAGCTTTCTTT.

The CDR3 sequence is CASTGPTGELFF. In DNA form, the CDR3 reads TGTGCCAGCACAGGGCCCACCGGGGAGCTGTTTTTT. The chain joins TRBV27 to TRBJ2-2; tentatively, D is TRBD1 (5 bases). Trimming removed 7 bases from V and 4 bases from J, with 7 bases in between. Germline V lookup: CDR1 MNHEY, CDR2 SMNVEV (reference sequence). This CDR3 spans 12 amino acids.

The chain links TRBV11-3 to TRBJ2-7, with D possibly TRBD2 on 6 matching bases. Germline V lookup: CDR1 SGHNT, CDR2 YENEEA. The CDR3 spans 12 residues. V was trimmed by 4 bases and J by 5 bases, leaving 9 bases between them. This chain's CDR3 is CASSSGLNEQYV. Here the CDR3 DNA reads TGTGCCAGCAGCTCCGGACTAAACGAGCAGTACGTC.

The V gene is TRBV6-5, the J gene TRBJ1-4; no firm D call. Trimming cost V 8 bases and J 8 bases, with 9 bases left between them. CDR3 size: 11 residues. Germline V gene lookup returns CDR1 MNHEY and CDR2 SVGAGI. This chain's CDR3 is CASGREEKLFF. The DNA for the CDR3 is TGTGCCAGCGGAAGGGAGGAAAAACTGTTTTTT.

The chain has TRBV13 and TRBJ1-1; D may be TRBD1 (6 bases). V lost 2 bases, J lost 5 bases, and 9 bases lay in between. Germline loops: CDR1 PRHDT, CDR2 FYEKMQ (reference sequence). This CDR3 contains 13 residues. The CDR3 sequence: CASSLNRATEAFF. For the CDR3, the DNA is TGTGCCAGCAGCTTAAACAGGGCAACTGAAGCTTTCTTT.

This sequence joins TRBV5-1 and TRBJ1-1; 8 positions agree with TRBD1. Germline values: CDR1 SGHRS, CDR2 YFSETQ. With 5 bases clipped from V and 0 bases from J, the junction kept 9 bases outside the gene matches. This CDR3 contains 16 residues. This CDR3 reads CASRAGQGGMNTEAFF. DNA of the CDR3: TGCGCCAGCAGAGCTGGACAGGGCGGCATGAACACTGAAGCTTTCTTT.

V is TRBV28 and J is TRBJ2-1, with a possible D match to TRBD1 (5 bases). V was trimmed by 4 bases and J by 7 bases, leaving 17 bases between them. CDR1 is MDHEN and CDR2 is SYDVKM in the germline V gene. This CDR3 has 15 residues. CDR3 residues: CASSSADREVNEQFF. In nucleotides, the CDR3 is TGTGCCAGCAGTTCAGCAGACAGAGAGGTAAATGAGCAGTTCTTC.

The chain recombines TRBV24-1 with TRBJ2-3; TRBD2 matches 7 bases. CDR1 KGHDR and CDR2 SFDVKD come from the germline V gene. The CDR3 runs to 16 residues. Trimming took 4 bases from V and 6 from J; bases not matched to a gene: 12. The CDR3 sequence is CATSDPGGLAGDTQYF. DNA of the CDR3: TGTGCCACCAGTGACCCGGGAGGCCTGGCAGGGGATACGCAGTATTTT.

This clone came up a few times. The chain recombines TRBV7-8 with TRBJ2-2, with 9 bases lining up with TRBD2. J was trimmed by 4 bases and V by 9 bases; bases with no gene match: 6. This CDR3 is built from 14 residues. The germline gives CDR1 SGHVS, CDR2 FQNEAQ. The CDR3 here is CASLAGATTGELFF. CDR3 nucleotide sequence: TGTGCCAGTTTAGCGGGAGCCACCACCGGGGAGCTGTTTTTT.

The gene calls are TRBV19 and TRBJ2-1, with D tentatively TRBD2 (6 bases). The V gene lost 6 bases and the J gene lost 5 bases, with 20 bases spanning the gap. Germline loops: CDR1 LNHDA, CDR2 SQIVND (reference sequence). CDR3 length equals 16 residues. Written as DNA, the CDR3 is TGTGCCAGTAGCTCTTTTACGGGATCGGGGGACAATGAGCAGTTCTTC. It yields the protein CASSSFTGSGDNEQFF.

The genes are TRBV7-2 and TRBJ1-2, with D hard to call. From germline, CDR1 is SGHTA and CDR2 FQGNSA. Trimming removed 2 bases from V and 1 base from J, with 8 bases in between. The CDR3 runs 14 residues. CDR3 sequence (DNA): TGTGCCAGCAGCTTATCCGGGAATAACTATGGCTACACCTTC. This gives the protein CASSLSGNNYGYTF.

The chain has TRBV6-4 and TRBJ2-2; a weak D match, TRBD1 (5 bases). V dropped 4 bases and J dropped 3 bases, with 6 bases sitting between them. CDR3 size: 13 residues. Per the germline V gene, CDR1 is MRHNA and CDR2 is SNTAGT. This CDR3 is CASSGTYTGELFF. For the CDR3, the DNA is TGTGCCAGCAGTGGGACATACACCGGGGAGCTGTTTTTT.

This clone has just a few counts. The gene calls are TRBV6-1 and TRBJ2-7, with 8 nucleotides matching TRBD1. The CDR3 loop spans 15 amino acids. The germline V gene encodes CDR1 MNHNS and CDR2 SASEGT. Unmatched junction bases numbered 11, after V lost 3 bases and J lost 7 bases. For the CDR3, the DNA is TGTGCCAGCAGTGAGGTGGACAGGGCCCGATCGGAGCAGTACTTC. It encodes CASSEVDRARSEQYF.

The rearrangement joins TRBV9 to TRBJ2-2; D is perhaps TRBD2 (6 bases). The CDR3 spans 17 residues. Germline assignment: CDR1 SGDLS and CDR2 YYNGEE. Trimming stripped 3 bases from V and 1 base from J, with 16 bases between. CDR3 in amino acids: CASSAPKDSGNTGELFF. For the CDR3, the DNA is TGTGCCAGCAGCGCACCTAAAGATAGCGGGAACACCGGGGAGCTGTTTTTT.